This paragraph reports one T cell receptor beta chain. Its cognate antigen is unknown. This entry comes from a study of Ad26.COV2.S vaccination and SARS-CoV-2 variants. Notes on the study in general: Breadth and depth estimates from TCRs may understate total T cell responses.

Trimming removed 4 bases from V and 1 base from J, with 9 bases in between. Germline V lookup: CDR1 SGHDT, CDR2 YYEEEE. CDR3 length: 15 residues. The sample's treatment: around 19 received Ad26.COV2.S at low or high dose, single or two shots; a few received placebo; per-sample allocation not given. Samples were taken on day 63 after the first vaccine or placebo injection. TCRdb's table, derived via immunoSEQ multiplex PCR, lists solely in-frame clones and lacks some. Among a few hundred thousand clones, 70% to 90% were seen once, and the ten largest hold around 3.6%. The sample in question was peripheral blood, obtained in a trial of Ad26.COV2.S vaccine versus placebo. The sequence derives from a person between 18 and 65 years old who received the Ad26.COV2.S COVID-19 vaccine or a placebo. V usage is TRBV5-6 and J usage is TRBJ2-6; no clear D gene. The CDR3 coding sequence is TGTGCCAGCAGCCAAGATCTGTCTGGGGCCAACGTCCTGACTTTC. Protein product: CASSQDLSGANVLTF.